One sample yielded the 20 T cell receptor beta chains listed below, sequenced in a study of CD8 T cells in ankylosing spondylitis. TCRdb re-derived calls from the 5' RACE reads in MiXCR, one entry per CDR3 protein. The repertoire holds around 100,000 distinct CDR3 sequences, with less than 25% as singletons. The sample consisted of synovial fluid, either unsorted or a sorted T cell fraction (not recorded which). These receptors were obtained from a male donor with ankylosing spondylitis.

The chain uses TRBV29-1 and TRBJ1-1; 8 positions match TRBD1. Germline V CDR1 and CDR2: SQVTM, ANQGSEA. V lost 4 bases, J lost 2 bases, and 9 bases stayed unmatched. The CDR3 is made up of 15 amino acids. CDR3 amino acids: CSVGSGGVINTEAFF. In DNA, the CDR3 is TGCAGCGTTGGGTCAGGGGGCGTGATCAACACTGAAGCTTTCTTT.

This clonotype was detected a few times. The rearrangement uses TRBV6-1 and TRBJ1-4, with D possibly being TRBD1 (6 bases). This CDR3 spans 13 amino acids. V was cut by 2 bases and J by 8 bases, with 9 bases left in between. Germline V gene data show CDR1 as MNHNS and CDR2 as SASEGT. CDR3 residues: CASSEPGGEKLFF. CDR3 in DNA: TGTGCCAGCAGTGAACCCGGGGGCGAAAAACTGTTTTTT.

This clonotype has more than one count but fewer than ten. The rearrangement links TRBV4-2 to TRBJ2-2; D gene unclear. The V gene's germline CDR1 is LGHNA and CDR2 YNFKEQ. Trimming stripped 0 bases from V and 6 bases from J, with 8 bases between. The CDR3 consists of 14 residues. This CDR3 reads CASSQDRFAGELFF. CDR3 DNA: TGTGCCAGCAGCCAAGATAGGTTCGCCGGGGAGCTGTTTTTT.

Ten or more counts support this clonotype. The chain carries TRBV5-6 and TRBJ2-5, with no clear D. The V end was cut by 4 bases, the J end by 2 bases, with 6 bases between. Germline V CDR1 and CDR2: SGHDT, YYEEEE. The CDR3 totals 12 residues. The CDR3 loop is CASSVLQETQYF. CDR3 coding DNA: TGTGCCAGCAGCGTTCTGCAAGAGACCCAGTACTTC.

Worth noting for this clonotype: Sequence at one end of the junction differs from germline and may be a read error. The chain is built from TRBV12-3 or TRBV12-4 and TRBJ2-1; the match to TRBD2 covers 10 bases. The CDR3 sequence is 12 residues long. The CDR3 reads CASSLLLAGKVF. The CDR3 bases are TGTGCCAGCAGTTTACTACTAGCGGGAAAGGTCTTC.

This clonotype has a count of ten or more. J is TRBJ2-3 and V is TRBV20-1; unclear D gene. The CDR3 extends over 15 amino acids. The germline V and J ends were trimmed by 6 bases and 2 bases, with 18 bases remaining between them. Germline assignment: CDR1 DFQATT and CDR2 SNEGSKA (reference sequence). CDR3 region: CSAPPRPTNTDTQYF. The CDR3 DNA sequence: TGCAGTGCGCCTCCCCGTCCAACTAACACAGATACGCAGTATTTT.

The chain employs TRBV20-1 and TRBJ2-3; D is unresolved. The germline V gene has CDR1 DFQATT and CDR2 SNEGSKA (reference sequence). The CDR3 spans 16 residues. V was cut by 5 bases and J by 4 bases, with 22 bases left in between. The CDR3 here is CSAFKSVGPRSDTQYF. CDR3 nucleotide sequence: TGCAGTGCTTTCAAGAGTGTAGGTCCCAGGTCAGATACGCAGTATTTT.

Only one count was recorded for this clonotype. The rearrangement joins TRBV10-3 to TRBJ1-3; no clear D. Trimming stripped 0 bases from V and 0 bases from J, with 12 bases between. CDR1 ENHRY and CDR2 SYGVKD come from the germline V gene. This CDR3 contains 17 residues. CDR3 sequence: CAISESHGVFSGNTIYF. As DNA, the CDR3 is TGTGCCATCAGTGAGTCACACGGGGTTTTCTCTGGAAACACCATATATTTT.

The rearrangement joins TRBV2 to TRBJ2-5; a weak D match, TRBD2 (6 bases). The V and J ends lost 6 bases and 4 bases respectively, with 21 bases between them. The CDR3 sequence is 16 residues long. Germline V gene data show CDR1 as SNHLY and CDR2 as FYNNEI. The CDR3 here is CASREGSAGGVETQYF. The DNA of the CDR3 is TGTGCCAGCAGGGAGGGGTCCGCCGGGGGTGTAGAGACCCAGTACTTC.

In its sample, this clonotype was seen a few times. The V gene is TRBV20-1, the J gene TRBJ1-1; the D is unclear. Germline values: CDR1 DFQATT, CDR2 SNEGSKA (reference sequence). The CDR3 has 12 residues. V lost 7 bases and J lost 7, with 16 bases in between. In DNA form, the CDR3 reads TGCAGTGTAATCCAAGGTTTGAGTGAAGCTTTCTTT. This encodes CSVIQGLSEAFF.

This sequence joins TRBV9 and TRBJ1-4, with D hard to call. Germline V gene lookup returns CDR1 SGDLS and CDR2 YYNGEE. The V and J ends lost 2 bases and 0 bases respectively, with 11 bases between them. This CDR3 contains 16 residues. The CDR3 reads CASSVVDTATNEKLFF. CDR3 in DNA: TGTGCCAGCAGCGTTGTCGACACCGCAACTAATGAAAAACTGTTTTTT.

The J gene is TRBJ2-1, the V gene TRBV6-1; no definite D call. The CDR3 is made up of 13 amino acids. The germline V gene encodes CDR1 MNHNS and CDR2 SASEGT. V lost 4 bases and J 7 bases, leaving 11 bases between the germline ends. This CDR3 reads CASSGQTLNEQFF. In nucleotides, the CDR3 is TGTGCCAGCAGTGGGCAGACCCTTAATGAGCAGTTCTTC.

This clonotype showed up many times. The rearrangement links TRBV18 to TRBJ2-2; D is undetermined. The CDR3 has 13 amino acids. V gave up 10 bases and J gave up 3 bases, with 12 bases separating them. The germline V gene has CDR1 KGHSH and CDR2 LQKENI. CDR3 sequence: CAIPLADTGELFF. In DNA, the CDR3 is TGTGCCATCCCGTTAGCTGACACCGGGGAGCTGTTTTTT.

This clonotype was recorded only once. The chain employs TRBV5-1 and TRBJ2-1; D gene ambiguous. V shed 2 bases and J shed 8 bases, with 8 bases lying between them. The CDR3 spans 12 residues. CDR1 is SGHRS, CDR2 YFSETQ, per germline. CDR3 sequence reads: CASSFPADEQFF. The CDR3 region has the DNA TGCGCCAGCAGCTTTCCAGCAGATGAGCAGTTCTTC.

This clonotype has more than one count but fewer than ten. CDR3 residues: CASSPKTAVGEAFF. In DNA form, the CDR3 reads TGTGCCAGCAGCCCCAAGACAGCGGTCGGTGAAGCTTTCTTT. This chain uses TRBV11-1 with TRBJ1-1; possible D gene TRBD1, 5 bases. The length of the CDR3 is 14 residues. V lost 5 bases to trimming and J lost 7 bases, with 17 bases between them. Germline loops: CDR1 SGHAT, CDR2 FQDESV (reference sequence).

V and J are TRBV4-2 and TRBJ2-1; 10 bases fit TRBD2. Germline V gene sequence: CDR1 LGHNA, CDR2 YNFKEQ. V dropped 4 bases and J dropped 5; count of bases not matched to a gene: 11. The CDR3 consists of 17 residues. The CDR3 sequence is CASSRALAGASDNEQFF. DNA for the CDR3: TGTGCCAGCAGCCGCGCGCTAGCGGGAGCATCTGACAATGAGCAGTTCTTC.

The V and J genes are TRBV25-1 and TRBJ1-3; 8 bases line up with TRBD1. The germline CDR1 and CDR2 sequences are MGHDK and SYGVNS. The CDR3 consists of 14 residues. V was pared by 5 bases and J by 4 bases, with 4 bases of the junction left unmatched. The CDR3, as DNA: TGTGCCAGCAGTCACAGGGGGATGGGAAACACCATATATTTT. It specifies CASSHRGMGNTIYF.

The CDR3 sequence is CASSLSYGEEQYV. CDR3 sequence (DNA): TGTGCCAGCAGCTTAAGCTACGGTGAAGAGCAGTACGTC. The rearrangement uses TRBV7-9 and TRBJ2-7; unclear D gene. The CDR3 is 13 amino acids. Germline V gene sequence: CDR1 SEHNR, CDR2 FQNEAQ (reference sequence). Trimming removed 2 bases from V and 7 bases from J, with 12 bases in between.

The genes are TRBV18 and TRBJ2-7; 10 bases line up with TRBD1. The CDR3 length is 15 residues. The V gene's germline CDR1 is KGHSH and CDR2 LQKENI. Germline trimming cut 10 bases from V and 6 bases from J; bases unmatched to any gene: 15. The DNA for the CDR3 is TGTGCCACCACTCCCCGGGACAGGGGCTTCAGCGAGCAGTACTTC. Amino acids: CATTPRDRGFSEQYF.

This clonotype was recorded at least ten times. The chain employs TRBV7-2 and TRBJ2-1; 11 positions match TRBD2. CDR3 length equals 11 residues. With V trimmed by 5 bases and J by 15 bases, 3 bases remained unmatched. Looked up from germline, CDR1 is SGHTA and CDR2 is FQGNSA. The CDR3 DNA reads TGTGCCAGCAGCCGACTAGCGGGAAGGTTCTTC. Translated, it gives CASSRLAGRFF.